This TCR beta chain stems from a study of human T cells and chemical hapten exposure. For the study at large: 2% DPC was applied to roughly 2 cm by roughly 2 cm of upper inner arm skin for sensitization.

With V trimmed by 2 bases and J by 6 bases, 12 bases remained unmatched. The CDR3 runs to 16 residues. Germline V gene sequence: CDR1 MNHEY, CDR2 SVGAGI. The time point was: pre-sensitization, week 0. The treatment: therapeutic diphenylcyclopropenone sensitization with weekly scalp DPC. Patients had alopecia, were aged 18 to 70, and were not pregnant. The authors' processing: Per-sample TCR counts ranged from about 20,000 to 700,000, median about 90,000. TCRdb called the RACE reads again in MiXCR, with one record for every CDR3 protein. The V and J calls and clone size come from TCRdb's table, not from the authors' own analysis. The table includes about 350,000 distinct CDR3 sequences, 5% to 6.5% detected once. This clonotype showed up many times.

This specimen was whole blood, taken in connection with sensitization to the hapten diphenylcyclopropenone (DPC). This chain connects TRBV6-5 to TRBJ1-1, with TRBD1 matching 7 bases. This clonotype was sampled from a woman aged 18-35 years with alopecia areata. Some clones in this sample may be carry-over from other donors' samples. CDR3 DNA sequence: TGTGCCAGCAGTTACACTAGGACCGGGACAGCGTCTGAAGCTTTCTTT. The encoded protein is CASSYTRTGTASEAFF.